The clone carrying this TCR beta chain showed up many times. Its antigen is as yet unknown. Time point denoted: sample taken at primary tumor resection. There were 75 or so donors, all of them untreated patients with early-stage non-small cell lung cancer. This sample was taken from a study of spatial heterogeneity in lung cancer. A unique molecular identifier was carried by every single TCR cDNA molecule. TCRdb processed the 5' RACE reads anew with MiXCR; each CDR3 protein has one entry. This table has about 27,000 distinct CDR3 sequences, just over 7% appearing once. Whole-study findings and limits: Regional and ubiquitous nonsynonymous mutations were tracked by counts of regional and ubiquitous expanded TCRs, respectively. Counts that tracked tumor mutation counts were those of expanded intratumoral alpha and beta TCRs.

Trimming took 5 bases from V and 2 from J, leaving 13 bases between them. This CDR3 comprises 14 residues. The germline gives CDR1 DFQATT, CDR2 SNEGSKA (reference sequence). The source is a male donor with early-stage non-small cell lung cancer. The rearrangement links TRBV20-1 to TRBJ1-5; no clear D gene. The sequencing here drew on lung tumor tissue, taken at surgery. The CDR3 protein is CSAFREFGNQPQHF. CDR3 nucleotide sequence: TGCAGTGCTTTCCGGGAGTTCGGCAATCAGCCCCAGCATTTT.